The clone carrying this T cell receptor (beta chain) was counted a few times. What it binds is not known. Mismatch with germline at one junction end may stem from a read error. Patients aged 18 to 65 had newly diagnosed hyperthyroidism that had lasted under 2 months. TCR beta CDR3 region amplification was performed from RNA transcripts. An initial round of RT-PCR targeting the TCR CDR3 relied on the HTBI primer set. One entry per CDR3 protein results from TCRdb running MiXCR on the multiplex PCR reads. This table has around 520,000 distinct CDR3 sequences, about 15% appearing once. These data are taken from a study of T cells in Graves' hyperthyroidism and ophthalmopathy. Study observations and caveats: Researchers found most expanded thyroid clonotypes above 0.001 in blood as well. Separating ophthalmopathy from stable hyperthyroidism was achieved by a 13 V-J model.

Sequencing was carried out using blood. The source of this sequence is a woman between 18 and 30 years old with Graves' hyperthyroidism.

DNA for the CDR3: TGTGCCAGCTCACCCCGGGCCGCGACAGCTAATGGAAAACTGTTTTTT. The encoded protein is CASSPRAATANGKLFF. This chain joins TRBV18 and TRBJ1-4, with D perhaps matching TRBD1 (5 bases). The CDR3 is 16 amino acids. Germline V gives CDR1 KGHSH, CDR2 LQKENI.